These T cell receptor beta chains were read from a single sample in a study of blood T cell repertoires in COVID-19. The method was immunoSEQ multiplex PCR; TCRdb's version includes in-frame clones alone and lacks a portion of them. The sample yields 260,000 or so clones, around 85% seen once. The sequenced material came from PBMCs or T cells enriched from blood (not recorded which). All receptors derive from a woman aged 50 to 60 who had recovered from COVID-19. Each CDR3 is given with its conserved first and last residue. Each record gives: V gene, D gene, clone size, J gene, CDR3 protein, CDR3 DNA. D genes are given only for firm matches. Clone size appears in some rows only: once, few, many, or a class for an expanded clone.

TRBV28	-	-	TRBJ1-5	CASSLLQDSNQPQHF	TGTGCCAGCAGTTTATTACAGGATAGCAATCAGCCCCAGCATTTT
TRBV15	-	-	TRBJ1-3	CATSSKRGVVGGNTIYF	TGTGCCACCAGCTCAAAGCGCGGGGTTGTGGGTGGAAACACCATATATTTT
TRBV7-9	-	-	TRBJ2-1	CASSPVTNNEQFF	TGTGCCAGCAGCCCGGTCACGAACAATGAGCAGTTCTTC
TRBV15	TRBD1	-	TRBJ1-2	CATSSPDRGWGYTF	TGTGCCACCAGCAGCCCGGACAGGGGATGGGGCTACACCTTC
TRBV4-2	-	-	TRBJ1-1	CASSQDPTDLNTEAFF	TGTGCCAGCAGCCAAGACCCCACAGACCTGAACACTGAAGCTTTCTTT
TRBV9	-	-	TRBJ2-2	CASKIDTGAGELFF	TGTGCCAGTAAAATAGATACGGGAGCCGGGGAGCTGTTTTTT
TRBV5-1	-	-	TRBJ1-1	CASSLQGTEAFF	TGCGCCAGCAGCTTGCAGGGAACTGAAGCTTTCTTT
TRBV27	TRBD1	-	TRBJ1-5	CASSPTGWDQPQHF	TGTGCCAGCAGTCCGACAGGGTGGGATCAGCCCCAGCATTTT
TRBV11-2	TRBD1	many	TRBJ2-5	CASSLAGEGATQYF	TGTGCCAGCAGCTTAGCAGGAGAGGGGGCGACCCAGTACTTC
TRBV7-9	TRBD2	once	TRBJ2-1	CASSPRLARYNEQFF	TGTGCCAGCAGCCCCAGACTAGCCCGATACAATGAGCAGTTCTTC
TRBV6-5	-	once	TRBJ1-2	CASRQINYGYTF	TGTGCCAGCAGGCAGATTAACTATGGCTACACCTTC
TRBV7-9	TRBD2	-	TRBJ2-3	CASSLVRLAGADTQYF	TGTGCCAGCAGCTTAGTTAGACTAGCGGGAGCAGATACGCAGTATTTT
TRBV30	TRBD1	-	TRBJ2-3	CAYEPGQGIPSTDTQYF	TGTGCCTACGAACCGGGACAGGGGATTCCTAGCACAGATACGCAGTATTTT
TRBV19	-	-	TRBJ2-7	CASSVRSEVYEQYF	TGTGCCAGTAGTGTTAGGAGTGAGGTCTACGAGCAGTACTTC
TRBV29-1	TRBD1	-	TRBJ1-2	CSVEDRGRGYGYTF	TGCAGCGTTGAAGATCGGGGCAGGGGGTATGGCTACACCTTC
TRBV6-6	-	-	TRBJ2-7	CASCPGQGGQYF	TGTGCCAGCTGTCCCGGCCAGGGGGGGCAGTACTTC
TRBV18	-	-	TRBJ1-1	CASSPLDVLTTDAFF	TGTGCCAGCTCACCCCTGGACGTTTTGACTACGGACGCTTTCTTT
TRBV2	TRBD1	-	TRBJ2-2	CASSDRGPSTGELFF	TGTGCCAGCTCCGACAGGGGTCCGTCAACCGGGGAGCTGTTTTTT
TRBV12-5	TRBD2	once	TRBJ2-1	CASGLVLSGRAGEQFF	TGTGCTAGTGGTTTGGTACTTAGCGGGAGGGCCGGAGAGCAGTTCTTC
TRBV9	-	-	TRBJ2-5	CASSVRGTHSQETQYF	TGTGCCAGCAGCGTTAGGGGGACACACTCACAAGAGACCCAGTACTTC
TRBV10-1	TRBD2	-	TRBJ2-3	CASSRLADTDTQYF	TGCGCCAGCAGTAGGCTAGCGGACACAGATACGCAGTATTTT
TRBV5-1	TRBD1	-	TRBJ1-6	CASSLARGQGANSPLHF	TGCGCCAGCAGCCTGGCTCGTGGACAGGGGGCGAATTCACCCCTCCACTTT
TRBV5-1	-	few	TRBJ2-2	CASSLVGGTGELFF	TGCGCCAGCAGCTTGGTAGGGGGCACCGGGGAGCTGTTTTTT
TRBV5-1	-	once	TRBJ2-4	CASSLDRLAKNIQYF	TGCGCCAGCAGCTTGGACAGGTTAGCCAAAAACATTCAGTACTTC
TRBV7-7	TRBD2	-	TRBJ2-1	CASSLGIAGGRNEQFF	TGTGCCAGCAGCTTAGGAATCGCGGGGGGAAGGAATGAGCAGTTCTTC
TRBV12-3/TRBV12-4	-	-	TRBJ1-3	CASILDDTRPHF	TGTGCCAGCATTCTCGACGACACTCGCCCGCATTTT
TRBV27	-	-	TRBJ2-3	CASSSSSEFTQYF	TGTGCCAGCAGCTCCTCCTCGGAGTTTACGCAGTATTTT
TRBV11-2	TRBD2	-	TRBJ2-2	CASSETSGSFRELFF	TGTGCCAGCAGCGAGACTAGCGGGAGCTTCCGGGAGCTGTTTTTT
TRBV12-5	-	-	TRBJ2-4	CASAPLTPGLNIQYF	TGTGCTAGTGCCCCCCTGACGCCGGGGTTAAACATTCAGTACTTC
TRBV3-1/TRBV3-2	TRBD2	-	TRBJ2-7	CASSQAAGGRYEQYF	TGTGCCAGCAGCCAAGCAGCGGGGGGGCGTTACGAGCAGTACTTC
TRBV5-1	TRBD1	-	TRBJ2-5	CASSRGQAEGETQYF	TGCGCCAGCAGCCGGGGACAGGCTGAAGGGGAGACCCAGTACTTC
TRBV6-1	-	-	TRBJ2-3	CASSDYAPPVTDTQYF	TGTGCCAGCAGTGATTACGCCCCCCCGGTCACAGATACGCAGTATTTT
TRBV5-4	TRBD2	-	TRBJ2-5	CASSLKAGVWETQYF	TGTGCCAGCAGCTTGAAGGCGGGAGTATGGGAGACCCAGTACTTC
TRBV11-2	TRBD1	-	TRBJ1-6	CASSPLGGQTNSPLHF	TGTGCCAGCAGCCCTCTTGGGGGACAGACTAATTCACCCCTCCACTTT
TRBV11-2	TRBD2	-	TRBJ2-7	CASSLAGGSSGRRQYF	TGTGCCAGCAGCTTAGCGGGAGGAAGTAGCGGGAGGAGACAGTACTTC
TRBV18	-	-	TRBJ2-7	CASSPPAGPDEQYF	TGTGCCAGCTCACCACCGGCAGGCCCGGACGAGCAGTACTTC
TRBV7-7	TRBD2	-	TRBJ2-5	CASSPGLRGGPETQYF	TGTGCCAGCAGCCCGGGGTTGCGGGGGGGCCCAGAGACCCAGTACTTC
TRBV5-1	TRBD1	-	TRBJ1-1	CASSMTGARMNTEAFF	TGCGCCAGCAGTATGACAGGGGCAAGGATGAACACTGAAGCTTTCTTT
TRBV18	-	-	TRBJ2-3	CASSIQGILTDTQYF	TGTGCCAGCTCAATACAGGGAATACTCACAGATACGCAGTATTTT
TRBV19	-	-	TRBJ1-5	CASSEGQSGNQPQHF	TGTGCCAGTAGTGAAGGACAGTCGGGTAATCAGCCCCAGCATTTT
TRBV3-1/TRBV3-2	TRBD1	-	TRBJ2-3	CASSQGGTDSFSTDTQYF	TGTGCCAGCAGCCAAGGAGGGACAGATTCTTTTAGCACAGATACGCAGTATTTT